This TCR beta chain comes out of a study of cytomegalovirus exposure and HLA in healthy donors. Study-level findings and limits: In a later analysis, TCR beta V- and J-gene trimming showed a link to a missense DCLRE1C variant. Immune exposure was documented only through CMV serostatus.

In regard to this clone: The antigen remains undetermined.

Primers included in the PCR were 60 Vbeta and 13 Jbeta primers. Libraries were prepared by immunoSEQ multiplex PCR; TCRdb keeps only in-frame clonotypes and omits some of them. The repertoire table contains about 110,000 clones. The length of the CDR3 is 15 residues. V shed 2 bases, J shed 9 bases, and the junction held 5 bases outside the gene matches. Germline CDR1 reads SGHNT; CDR2 reads YENEEA. V usage is TRBV11-3 and J usage is TRBJ2-1; TRBD2 aligns across 12 bases. The TCR was taken from a man younger than 45 in good health and CMV-seronegative. Sequenced sample: PBMCs. The CDR3 protein is CASSLSSGGAPEQFF. The CDR3 nucleotides read TGTGCCAGCAGCTTATCTAGCGGGGGGGCCCCTGAGCAGTTCTTC.